This T cell receptor beta chain came from a study of OX40 agonist ivuxolimab in advanced cancers. Study overall: Ivuxolimab is an agonistic anti-OX40 (CD134) antibody, and patients were treated with it. Those enrolled were 82.7% male, with a mean age of about 60 years and ages from roughly 20 to 85. Patients in the trial were receiving intravenous ivuxolimab every 2 weeks, at doses of 0.01 to 10 mg/kg. Findings and limits, study-wide: Both CD4+ and CD8+ T cell populations in blood had undergone clonal expansion by week 6 at 0.1 to 3.0 mg/kg.

This CDR3 has 11 residues. The V and J ends lost 3 bases and 4 bases respectively, with 4 bases between them. Germline V lookup: CDR1 SGHTA, CDR2 FQGNSA. Generated by immunoSEQ multiplex PCR, the TCRdb table keeps only in-frame clones and is missing some. The sample has about 42,000 clones, approximately 86% seen once. In regard to this clone: Its specificity is unknown.

The rearrangement uses TRBV7-2 and TRBJ2-7; D not resolved. Sequencing used CD4+ or CD8+ T cells sorted from blood, obtained in a trial of the OX40 agonist ivuxolimab. The clonotype comes from an adult with an advanced solid tumor such as melanoma, head and neck, liver or kidney cancer. The CDR3 coding sequence is TGTGCCAGCAGCTTGATGTACGAGCAGTACTTC. Its translation is CASSLMYEQYF.